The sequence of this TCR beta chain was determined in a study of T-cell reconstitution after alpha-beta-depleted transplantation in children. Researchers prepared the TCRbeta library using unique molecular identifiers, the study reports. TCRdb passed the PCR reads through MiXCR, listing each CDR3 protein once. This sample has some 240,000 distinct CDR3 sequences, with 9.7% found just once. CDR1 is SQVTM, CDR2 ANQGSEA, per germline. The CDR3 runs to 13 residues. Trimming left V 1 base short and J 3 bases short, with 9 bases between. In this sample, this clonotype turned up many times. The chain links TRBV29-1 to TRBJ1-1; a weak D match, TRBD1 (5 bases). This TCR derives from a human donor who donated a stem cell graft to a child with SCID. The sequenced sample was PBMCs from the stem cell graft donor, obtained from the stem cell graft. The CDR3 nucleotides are TGCAGCGTTGAAGCAGGGTGGGACACTGAAGCTTTCTTT. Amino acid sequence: CSVEAGWDTEAFF.